Included here is one TCR beta chain sequence, with context. The study ran its PCR with 60 Vbeta and 13 Jbeta primers. The assay was immunoSEQ multiplex PCR, and TCRdb's table has in-frame clones only and misses some. Among about 150,000 clones listed, 85% were seen once. Healthy bone marrow donors made up the donor group. The sample is drawn from a study of cytomegalovirus exposure and HLA in healthy donors. The CDR3 length is 12 residues. Germline loops: CDR1 GTSNPN, CDR2 SVGIG (reference sequence). The V and J ends lost 5 bases and 4 bases, in that order; junction bases with no gene match: 3. The J gene is TRBJ1-1, the V gene TRBV30, with 8 positions matching TRBD1. The clonotype was recovered from a woman under 30 in good health and CMV-seronegative. What was sequenced was PBMCs. The CDR3 sequence: CAWDRGPTEAFF. DNA of the CDR3: TGTGCCTGGGACAGGGGACCCACTGAAGCTTTCTTT.